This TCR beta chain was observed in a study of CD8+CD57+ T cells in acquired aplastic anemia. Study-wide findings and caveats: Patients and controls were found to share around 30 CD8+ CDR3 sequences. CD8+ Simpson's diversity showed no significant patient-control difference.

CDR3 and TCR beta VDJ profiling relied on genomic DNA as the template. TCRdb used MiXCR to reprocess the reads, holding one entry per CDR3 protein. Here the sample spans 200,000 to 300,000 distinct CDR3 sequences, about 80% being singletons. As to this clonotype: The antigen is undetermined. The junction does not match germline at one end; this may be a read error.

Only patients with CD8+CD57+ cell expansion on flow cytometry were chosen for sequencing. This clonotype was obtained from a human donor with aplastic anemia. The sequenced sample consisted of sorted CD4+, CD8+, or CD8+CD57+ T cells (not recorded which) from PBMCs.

The CDR3 coding sequence is TGTGCCAGCAGCCACGGGGGAAGAGACGAGCAGTACTTCTTC. It encodes CASSHGGRDEQYFF. V gene TRBV7-9 combines with J gene TRBJ1-2; tentatively, D is TRBD1 (5 bases). The germline V gene encodes CDR1 SEHNR and CDR2 FQNEAQ (reference sequence). The CDR3 length is 14 residues.